The 10 T cell receptor beta chains given below trace back to one sample, sequenced in a study of cytomegalovirus exposure and HLA in healthy donors. Sequencing was performed with immunoSEQ multiplex PCR; in TCRdb, only in-frame clones are kept and a portion is missing. The sample gives tens of thousands of clones, around 97% of which show up once; 2% to 2.5% is in the top ten. The sequencing sample was made of PBMCs. All receptors derive from a man aged 18 to 30 in good health and CMV-seronegative.

This sequence joins TRBV11-2 and TRBJ2-7; TRBD1 is a possible D gene (5 bases). Germline V gene data show CDR1 as SGHAT and CDR2 as FQNNGV. This CDR3 contains 14 residues. V was shortened by 4 bases and J by 2 bases, with 12 bases between the two germline ends. The DNA of the CDR3 is TGTGCCAGCAGCTCATCGTTACAGGCCTACGAGCAGTACTTC. This translates into CASSSSLQAYEQYF.

The chain carries TRBV9 and TRBJ1-1, with 8 bases fitting TRBD1. After removal of 3 bases from V and 4 bases from J, the junction contained 5 bases not matched to a gene. Germline V CDR1 and CDR2: SGDLS, YYNGEE. This CDR3 is 14 amino acids long. CDR3 nucleotide sequence: TGTGCCAGCAGCGCGACAGGGGTTAGCACTGAAGCTTTCTTT. Translation gives CASSATGVSTEAFF.

The chain links TRBV7-9 to TRBJ2-2, with 9 bases identical to TRBD1. The CDR3 extends over 15 amino acids. CDR1 and CDR2 from the germline V gene are SEHNR and FQNEAQ (reference sequence). Unmatched junction bases numbered 4, after V lost 3 bases and J lost 5 bases. The CDR3 spells CASSFGTGRTGELFF. The CDR3 DNA follows: TGTGCCAGCAGCTTCGGGACAGGGCGAACCGGGGAGCTGTTTTTT.

This sequence joins TRBV6-6 and TRBJ2-6; possibly TRBD1 for D (5 bases). There are 15 residues in the CDR3. V shed 1 base and J shed 4 bases, with 8 bases lying between them. Germline V gene lookup returns CDR1 MNHNY and CDR2 SVGAGI (reference sequence). The CDR3 DNA follows: TGTGCCAGCAGTTACTTACAGGCCGGGGCCAACGTCCTGACTTTC. The encoded protein is CASSYLQAGANVLTF.

This chain uses TRBV9 with TRBJ2-3; maybe TRBD1 (6 bases). CDR1 SGDLS and CDR2 YYNGEE come from the germline V gene. V was clipped by 0 bases and J by 3 bases, with 8 bases between them. CDR3 size: 14 residues. The CDR3 sequence: CASSVEQGTDTQYF. The CDR3, as DNA: TGTGCCAGCAGCGTAGAACAGGGAACAGATACGCAGTATTTT.

This chain links TRBV4-2 with TRBJ1-4, with D uncertain. V gave up 0 bases and J gave up 1 base, with 6 bases separating them. Looked up from germline, CDR1 is LGHNA and CDR2 is YNFKEQ. The CDR3 has 15 residues. The CDR3 bases are TGTGCCAGCAGCCAAGAATACAGAACTAATGAAAAACTGTTTTTT. Its protein is CASSQEYRTNEKLFF.

This clone showed up just once. This rearrangement joins TRBV5-1 to TRBJ2-1; 9 bases map to TRBD2. The CDR3 length is 16 residues. V lost 2 bases to trimming and J lost 1 base; unmatched junction nucleotides: 4. Per the germline V gene, CDR1 is SGHRS and CDR2 is YFSETQ. The CDR3 DNA reads TGCGCCAGCAGCTTCGCTAGCGGGGCTTCCTACAATGAGCAGTTCTTC. Amino acids: CASSFASGASYNEQFF.

The chain uses TRBV5-4 and TRBJ2-7, with D possibly TRBD2 on 6 matching bases. This CDR3 is built from 14 residues. CDR1 is SGHNT and CDR2 is YYREEE in the germline V gene (reference sequence). The V gene lost 0 bases and the J gene lost 0 bases, with 7 bases spanning the gap. This chain's CDR3 is CASSLGRDSYEQYF. Written as DNA, the CDR3 is TGTGCCAGCAGCTTGGGGCGGGACTCCTACGAGCAGTACTTC.

The chain couples TRBV7-9 to TRBJ1-2; D ambiguous. This CDR3 contains 15 residues. Trimming removed 1 base from V and 4 bases from J, with 13 bases in between. The germline gives CDR1 SEHNR, CDR2 FQNEAQ (reference sequence). The CDR3 loop is CASSLGPDRGYGYTF. CDR3 DNA sequence: TGTGCCAGCAGCTTAGGGCCGGACCGGGGCTATGGCTACACCTTC.

The gene calls are TRBV6-6 and TRBJ1-1; no clear D. Germline V lookup: CDR1 MNHNY, CDR2 SVGAGI (reference sequence). This CDR3 has 15 amino acids. V was shortened by 0 bases and J by 6 bases, with 14 bases between the two germline ends. This chain's CDR3 is CASSYSMESYSEAFF. CDR3 in DNA: TGTGCCAGCAGTTACTCGATGGAGAGTTACTCTGAAGCTTTCTTT.